Described below is a single T cell receptor beta chain sequence and its context. This CDR3 is built from 14 residues. Deletions cut 3 bases from V and 3 bases from J, with 8 bases between. This sample is part of a study of blood T cells in healthy people across ages. The second PCR ran about 6 to 11 cycles with a sample-barcoded 5' primer and J-beta primers. Each CDR3 protein gets one entry after TCRdb re-called the 5' RACE reads with MiXCR. The sample shows hundreds of thousands of distinct CDR3 sequences, approximately 59% of them seen only once. The clonotype originates from a man aged 60-69 years in good health. This chain links TRBV12-3 or TRBV12-4 with TRBJ1-4, with D uncertain. The sample taken for sequencing was blood. CDR3 coding DNA: TGTGCCAGCAGTTTTTTACGAGCTAATGAAAAACTGTTTTTT. Protein sequence: CASSFLRANEKLFF.